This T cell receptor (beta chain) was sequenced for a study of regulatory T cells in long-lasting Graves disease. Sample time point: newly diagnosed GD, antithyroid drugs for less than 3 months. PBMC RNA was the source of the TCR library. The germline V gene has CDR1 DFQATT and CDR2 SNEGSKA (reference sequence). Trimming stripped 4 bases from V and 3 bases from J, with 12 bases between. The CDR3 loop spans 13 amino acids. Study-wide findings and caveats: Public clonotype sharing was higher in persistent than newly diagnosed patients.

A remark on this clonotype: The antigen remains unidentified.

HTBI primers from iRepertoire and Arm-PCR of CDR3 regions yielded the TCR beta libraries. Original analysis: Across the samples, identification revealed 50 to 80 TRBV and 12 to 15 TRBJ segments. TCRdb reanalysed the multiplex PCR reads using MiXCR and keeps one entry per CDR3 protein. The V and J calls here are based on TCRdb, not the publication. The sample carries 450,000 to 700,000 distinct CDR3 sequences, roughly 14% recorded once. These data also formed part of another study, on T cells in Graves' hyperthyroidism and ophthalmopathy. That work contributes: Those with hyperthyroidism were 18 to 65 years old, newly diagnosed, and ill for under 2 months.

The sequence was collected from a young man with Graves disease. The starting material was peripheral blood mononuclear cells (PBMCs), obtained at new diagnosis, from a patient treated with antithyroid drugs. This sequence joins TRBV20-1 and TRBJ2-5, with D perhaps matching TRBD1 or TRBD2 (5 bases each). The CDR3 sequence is CSAKVWGKETQYF. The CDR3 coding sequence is TGCAGTGCTAAGGTCTGGGGGAAAGAGACCCAGTACTTC.